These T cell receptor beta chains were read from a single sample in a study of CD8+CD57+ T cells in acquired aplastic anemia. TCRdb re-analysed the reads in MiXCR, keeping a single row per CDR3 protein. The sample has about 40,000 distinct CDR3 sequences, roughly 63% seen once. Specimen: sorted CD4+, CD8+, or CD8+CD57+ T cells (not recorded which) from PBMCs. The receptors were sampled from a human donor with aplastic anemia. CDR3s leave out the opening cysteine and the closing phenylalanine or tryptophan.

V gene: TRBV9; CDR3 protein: ASSPYSVGLAHTGELF
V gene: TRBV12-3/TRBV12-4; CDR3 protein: ASSLVSGGFSYNEQF
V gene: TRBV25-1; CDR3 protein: ASSWRGITGGEQY
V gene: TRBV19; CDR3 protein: ASSIQGSGDGYT
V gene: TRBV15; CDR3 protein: ATSSLRGHPVGTQY
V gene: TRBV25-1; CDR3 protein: ASSRTTGRITDTQY
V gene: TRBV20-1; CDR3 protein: SARKTGYNSPLH
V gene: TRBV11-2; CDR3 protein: ASSLLAGGITDTQY
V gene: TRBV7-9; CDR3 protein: ASSFIPITDTQY
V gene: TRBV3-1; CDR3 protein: ASSHRTGFYGYT
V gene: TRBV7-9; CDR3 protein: ATGQGYGYT
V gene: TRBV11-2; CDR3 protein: ASSLELAGGPYNEQF
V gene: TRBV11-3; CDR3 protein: ASSLRQGPFGYT
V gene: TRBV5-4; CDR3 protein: ASSLGLAGTRSYNEQF
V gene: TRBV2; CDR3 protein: ASSEFRRAAGNTIY